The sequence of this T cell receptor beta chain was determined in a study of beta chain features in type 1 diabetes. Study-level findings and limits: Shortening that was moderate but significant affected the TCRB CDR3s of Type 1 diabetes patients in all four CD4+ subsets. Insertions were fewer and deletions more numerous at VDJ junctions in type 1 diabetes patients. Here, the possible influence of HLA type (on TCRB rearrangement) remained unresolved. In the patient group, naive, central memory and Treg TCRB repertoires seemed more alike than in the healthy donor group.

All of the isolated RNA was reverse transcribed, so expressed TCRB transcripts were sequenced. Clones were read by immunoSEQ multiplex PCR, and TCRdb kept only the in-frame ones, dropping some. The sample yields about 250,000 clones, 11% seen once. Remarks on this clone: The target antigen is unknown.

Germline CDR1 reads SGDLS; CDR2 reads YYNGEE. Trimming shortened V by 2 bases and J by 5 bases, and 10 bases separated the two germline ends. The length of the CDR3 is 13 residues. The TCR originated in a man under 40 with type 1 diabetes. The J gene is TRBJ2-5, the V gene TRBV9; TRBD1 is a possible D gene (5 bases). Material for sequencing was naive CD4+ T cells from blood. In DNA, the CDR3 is TGTGCCAGCAGCGTCAGGGAAGGGGAGACCCAGTACTTC. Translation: CASSVREGETQYF.